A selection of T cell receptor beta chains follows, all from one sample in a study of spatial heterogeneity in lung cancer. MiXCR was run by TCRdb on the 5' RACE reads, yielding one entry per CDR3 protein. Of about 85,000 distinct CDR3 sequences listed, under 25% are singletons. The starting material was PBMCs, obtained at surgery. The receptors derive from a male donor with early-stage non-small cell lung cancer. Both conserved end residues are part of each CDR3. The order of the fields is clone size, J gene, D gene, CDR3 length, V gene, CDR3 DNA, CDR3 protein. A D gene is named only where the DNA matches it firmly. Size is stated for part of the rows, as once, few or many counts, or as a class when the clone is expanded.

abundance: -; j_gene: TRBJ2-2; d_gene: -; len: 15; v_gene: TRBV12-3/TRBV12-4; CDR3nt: TGTGCCAGCAGTTTGATTGCAGGAGAGGAGGGGGAACTGTTTTTT; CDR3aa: CASSLIAGEEGELFF
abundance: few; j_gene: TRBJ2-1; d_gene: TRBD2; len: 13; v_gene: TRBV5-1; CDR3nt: TGCGCCAGCAGCCCCACTAGCGCCGATGAGCAGTTCTTC; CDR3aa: CASSPTSADEQFF
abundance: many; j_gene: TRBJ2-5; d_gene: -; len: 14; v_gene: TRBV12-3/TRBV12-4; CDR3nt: TGTGCCAGCAGTTTTGGACAGTTCCAAGAGACCCAGTACTTC; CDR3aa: CASSFGQFQETQYF
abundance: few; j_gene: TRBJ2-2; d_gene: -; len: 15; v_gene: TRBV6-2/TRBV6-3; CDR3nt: TGTGCCAGCAGTCTATTGACTAGAAACACCGGGGAGCTGTTTTTT; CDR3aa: CASSLLTRNTGELFF
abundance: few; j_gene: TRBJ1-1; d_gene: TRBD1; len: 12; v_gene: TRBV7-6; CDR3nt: TGTGCCAGCAGCCAGGGGGGTGGTGAAGCTTTCTTT; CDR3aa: CASSQGGGEAFF
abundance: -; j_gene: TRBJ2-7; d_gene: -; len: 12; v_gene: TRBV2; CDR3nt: TGTGCCAGCCGGGACAACAACTACGAGCAGTACTTC; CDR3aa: CASRDNNYEQYF
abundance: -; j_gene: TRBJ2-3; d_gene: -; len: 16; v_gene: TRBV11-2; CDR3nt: TGTGCCAGCAGCCTTTATCGGGGGGCCGAAGCAGATACGCAGTATTTT; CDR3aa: CASSLYRGAEADTQYF
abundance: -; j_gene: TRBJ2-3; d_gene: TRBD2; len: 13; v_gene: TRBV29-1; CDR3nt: TGCAGCGTTATCGCCCTAGCGGGAGATACGCAGTATTTT; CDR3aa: CSVIALAGDTQYF
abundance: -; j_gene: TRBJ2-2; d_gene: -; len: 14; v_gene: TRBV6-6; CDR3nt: TGTGCCGCTAGGGGGGCCTCGAACACCGGGGAGCTGTTTTTT; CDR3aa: CAARGASNTGELFF
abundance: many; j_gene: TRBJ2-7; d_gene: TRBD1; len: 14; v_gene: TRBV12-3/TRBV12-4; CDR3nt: TGTGCCAGCAGTTTGGGGACAGGGGGCTACGGGCAGTACTTC; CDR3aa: CASSLGTGGYGQYF
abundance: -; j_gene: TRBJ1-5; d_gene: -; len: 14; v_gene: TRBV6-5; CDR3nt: TGTGCCAGCAGCGAGGGGGGGGGAGCTCAGCCCCAGCATTTT; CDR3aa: CASSEGGGAQPQHF
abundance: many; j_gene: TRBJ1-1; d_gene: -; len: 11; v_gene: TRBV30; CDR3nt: TGTGCCTGGAGGGTGGGTAACGGAGCTTTCTTT; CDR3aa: CAWRVGNGAFF
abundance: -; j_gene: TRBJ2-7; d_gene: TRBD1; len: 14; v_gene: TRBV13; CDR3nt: TGTGCCAGCAGCTCTGGGACAGGCCCCTACGAGCAGTACTTC; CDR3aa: CASSSGTGPYEQYF
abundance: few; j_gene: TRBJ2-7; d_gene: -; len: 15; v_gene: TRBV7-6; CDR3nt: TGTGCCAGCAGCGCGGGACAGATGAGCACCTACGAGCAGTACTTC; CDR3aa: CASSAGQMSTYEQYF
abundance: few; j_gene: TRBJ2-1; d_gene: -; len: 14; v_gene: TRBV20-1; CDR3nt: TGCAGTGCTAGAGAAATTCGACAGAAAAGGGAGCAGTTCTTC; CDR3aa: CSAREIRQKREQFF
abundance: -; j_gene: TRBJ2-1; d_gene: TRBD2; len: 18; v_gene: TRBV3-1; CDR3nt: TGTGCCAGCAGCCAAGGGGGAGGACTAGCGGGCACCTACAATGAGCAGTTCTTC; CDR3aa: CASSQGGGLAGTYNEQFF
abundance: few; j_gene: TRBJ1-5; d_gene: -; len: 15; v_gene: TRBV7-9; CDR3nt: TGTGCCAGCAGCTTAAGCTCGGGGAGCAATCAGCCCCAGCATTTT; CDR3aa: CASSLSSGSNQPQHF
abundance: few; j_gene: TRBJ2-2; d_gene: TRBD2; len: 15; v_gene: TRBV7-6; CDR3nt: TGTGCCAGCAGCCCTAGCGGGGGGGCGGTCGGGGAGCTGTTTTTT; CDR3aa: CASSPSGGAVGELFF
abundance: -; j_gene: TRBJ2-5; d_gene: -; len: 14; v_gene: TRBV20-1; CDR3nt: TGCAGTGCTCCGCCCCCGGGCTACCAAGAGACCCAGTACTTC; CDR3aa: CSAPPPGYQETQYF
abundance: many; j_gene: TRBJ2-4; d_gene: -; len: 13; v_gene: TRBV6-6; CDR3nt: TGTGCCAGCAGTGAGGGGACCCCCAACATTCAGTACTTC; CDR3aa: CASSEGTPNIQYF
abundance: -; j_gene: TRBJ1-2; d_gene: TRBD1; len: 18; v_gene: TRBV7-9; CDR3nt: TGTGCCAGCAGAGATAGGGCAAACCGGGACAGGGCGTACTATGGCTACACCTTC; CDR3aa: CASRDRANRDRAYYGYTF
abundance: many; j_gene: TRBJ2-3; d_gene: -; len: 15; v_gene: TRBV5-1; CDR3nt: TGCGCCAGCAGCTTAACGTCGACTCTGAGGGATACGCAGTATTTT; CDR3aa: CASSLTSTLRDTQYF
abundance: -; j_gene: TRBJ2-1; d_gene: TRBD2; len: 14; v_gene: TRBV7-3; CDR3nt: TGTGCCAGCAGTTCTAGCGGCGTTACCGATGAGCAGTTCTTC; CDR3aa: CASSSSGVTDEQFF
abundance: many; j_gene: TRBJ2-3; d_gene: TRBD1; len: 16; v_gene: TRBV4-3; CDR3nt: TGCGCCAGCAGCCAAGATTTGAAGGGGGCAGGGGATACGCAGTATTTT; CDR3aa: CASSQDLKGAGDTQYF
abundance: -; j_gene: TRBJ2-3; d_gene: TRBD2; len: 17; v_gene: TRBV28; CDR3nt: TGTGCCAGCAGTTTCTCGGATCCTAGCGGGAGCACAGATACGCAGTATTTT; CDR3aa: CASSFSDPSGSTDTQYF
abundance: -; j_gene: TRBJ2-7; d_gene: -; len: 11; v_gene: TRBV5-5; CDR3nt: TGTGCCAGCAGCTTGAATGACGAGCAGTACTTC; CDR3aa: CASSLNDEQYF
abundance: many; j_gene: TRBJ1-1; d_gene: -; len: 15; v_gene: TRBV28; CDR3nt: TGTGCCAGCAGTTTATACGGGGCGAGGAATACTGAAGCTTTCTTT; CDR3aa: CASSLYGARNTEAFF